This T cell receptor (beta chain) was retrieved from a study of blood T cells in healthy people across ages. A second PCR, run for roughly 7 to 12 cycles, used a sample-barcoded 5' primer plus a J-beta primer mix. TCRdb analysed the 5' RACE reads with MiXCR anew, one entry per CDR3 protein. Of some 760,000 distinct CDR3 sequences listed, roughly 25% are singletons. This clonotype appeared a single time. The same specimen was also included in a second study, on T cells of mothers and their children.

This TCR came from a boy aged 5 to 17 in good health. Sequencing was done on a sample of blood.

The CDR3: CSARVGLAGYNTGELFF. In nucleotides, the CDR3 is TGCAGTGCTAGAGTTGGGCTAGCGGGATACAACACCGGGGAGCTGTTTTTT. V is TRBV20-1 and J is TRBJ2-2, with TRBD2 matching 9 bases. CDR3 length: 17 residues. V shed 1 base and J 2 bases; nucleotides not matched to a gene: 8. The germline gives CDR1 DFQATT, CDR2 SNEGSKA (reference sequence).